The 13 T cell receptor beta chains reported below all come from one sample, sequenced in a study of spatial heterogeneity in lung cancer. The time point: sample taken at primary tumor resection. From the 5' RACE reads, TCRdb called clonotypes with MiXCR, one entry per CDR3 protein. The sample lists approximately 94,000 distinct CDR3 sequences; 4.4% were seen once. For these TCRs, the target antigens are not known. General study findings and limits: Higher tumor mutation counts went along with higher counts of expanded intratumoral alpha and beta TCRs.

Material: lung tumor tissue, obtained at surgery. Every receptor here comes from a male donor with early-stage non-small cell lung cancer.

On this clonotype itself: A much larger clone sits a single nucleotide away, making a read error possible. This rearrangement joins TRBV28 to TRBJ2-3; no clear D. Germline-derived CDR1 and CDR2 are MDHEN and SYDVKM. CDR3 size: 15 residues. With 5 bases removed from V and 0 bases from J, the gap between germline ends came to 12 bases. The CDR3 DNA sequence: TGTGCCAGCAGTATCGCGATCACTAGCACAGATACGCAGTATTTT. It is translated as CASSIAITSTDTQYF.

The rearrangement links TRBV14 to TRBJ2-5, with a weak D call TRBD1 (6 bases). This CDR3 is 15 amino acids long. Trimming stripped 8 bases from V and 5 bases from J, with 21 bases between. The V gene's germline CDR1 is SGHDN and CDR2 FVKESK. CDR3 DNA sequence: TGTGCCAGCTCTTCCGTCCGGGACACTAAGGAGACCCAGTACTTC. It specifies CASSSVRDTKETQYF.

In its sample, this clonotype was seen many times. V usage is TRBV5-6 and J usage is TRBJ1-6; TRBD1 aligns across 9 bases. Losses at the gene ends were 1 base for V and 2 bases for J; bases not matched to a gene: 22. Germline V gene lookup returns CDR1 SGHDT and CDR2 YYEEEE. The CDR3 spans 23 residues. As DNA, the CDR3 is TGTGCCAGCAGCTTGTTCCAGGTCATCAAGCGGAACAGGGGGCTTACCTATAATTCACCCCTCCACTTT. Encoded protein: CASSLFQVIKRNRGLTYNSPLHF.

This clonotype was detected many times. The chain joins TRBV5-6 to TRBJ2-7; no definite D call. CDR3 size: 14 residues. The V gene's germline CDR1 is SGHDT and CDR2 YYEEEE. Trimming pared 4 bases from V and 4 bases from J, leaving 15 bases between. CDR3 region: CASSAGPLLYEQYF. As DNA, the CDR3 is TGTGCCAGCAGCGCCGGACCACTACTTTACGAGCAGTACTTC. Based on the CDR3 plus reference TRBV5-6 and TRBJ2-7, the full variable domain is DAGVTQSPTHLIKTRGQQVTLRCSPKSGHDTVSWYQQALGQGPQFIFQYYEEEERQRGNFPDRFSGHQFPNYSSELNVNALLLGDSALYLCASSAGPLLYEQYFGPGTRLTVT.

There are many counts of this clonotype. V usage is TRBV27 and J usage is TRBJ2-3; either TRBD1 or TRBD2 may fit D (5 bases each). Germline V gene data show CDR1 as MNHEY and CDR2 as SMNVEV (reference sequence). This CDR3 is built from 17 residues. V was shortened by 5 bases and J by 6 bases, with 24 bases between the two germline ends. CDR3 DNA: TGTGCCAGCAGTACCCTACTACCACTAGGACATACGGATACGCAGTATTTT. It encodes CASSTLLPLGHTDTQYF.

The table lists this clonotype with many counts. The chain combines TRBV20-1 with TRBJ2-5, with no clear D. The germline gives CDR1 DFQATT, CDR2 SNEGSKA (reference sequence). V was trimmed by 6 bases and J by 5 bases, leaving 10 bases between them. The CDR3 loop spans 11 amino acids. CDR3 protein: CSAHYGETQYF. The CDR3 region has the DNA TGCAGTGCGCACTATGGGGAGACCCAGTACTTC.

This clonotype was counted ten times or more. V and J are TRBV4-2 and TRBJ1-2, with a weak D call TRBD1 (6 bases). There are 15 residues in the CDR3. CDR1 is LGHNA and CDR2 is YNFKEQ in the germline V gene. The germline V and J ends were trimmed by 0 bases and 8 bases, with 16 bases remaining between them. The DNA of the CDR3 is TGTGCCAGCAGCCAAGATCTTGTAACAGGGAGGGGCTACACCTTC. Translating it yields CASSQDLVTGRGYTF.

Ten or more counts support this clonotype. The chain links TRBV15 to TRBJ2-1; 8 nucleotides agree with TRBD2. Trimming at V came to 0 bases and at J to 4 bases, leaving 5 bases not matched to a gene. Germline V gene data show CDR1 as LNHNV and CDR2 as YYDKDF (reference sequence). The CDR3 contains 16 residues. The CDR3, as DNA: TGTGCCACCAGCAGAGACGGACTAGCTGATTACAATGAGCAGTTCTTC. Its translation is CATSRDGLADYNEQFF.

This clonotype was counted at least ten times. The chain combines TRBV12-3 or TRBV12-4 with TRBJ2-3; tentative D call: TRBD2 (5 bases). CDR3 length: 11 amino acids. Trimming cost V 8 bases and J 6 bases, with 9 bases left between them. In DNA, the CDR3 is TGTGCCAGCCGGGAATTCGATACGCAGTATTTT. It translates to CASREFDTQYF.

The chain is built from TRBV27 and TRBJ1-2, with 9 bases lining up with TRBD1. CDR3 length equals 14 residues. V shed 7 bases and J 6 bases; nucleotides not matched to a gene: 9. Per germline, CDR1 MNHEY and CDR2 SMNVEV (reference sequence). The CDR3: CASKGTGSIHGYTF. CDR3 coding DNA: TGTGCCAGCAAGGGGACAGGGAGTATCCATGGCTACACCTTC.

The chain employs TRBV28 and TRBJ2-7; D gene unclear. The CDR3 length is 16 residues. Germline CDR1 reads MDHEN; CDR2 reads SYDVKM. V lost 7 bases, J lost 7 bases, and 26 bases lay in between. CDR3 in amino acids: CASTTRNPGVRWEQYF. CDR3 DNA sequence: TGTGCCAGCACCACTCGAAATCCAGGAGTTCGATGGGAGCAGTACTTC.

The sample holds many counts of this clonotype. The rearrangement joins TRBV28 to TRBJ2-6, with unresolved D. The CDR3 covers 15 residues. Germline CDR1 reads MDHEN; CDR2 reads SYDVKM. V was pared by 6 bases and J by 3 bases, with 12 bases between. The CDR3 here is CASSPVHFGANVLTF. As DNA, the CDR3 is TGTGCCAGCAGCCCGGTGCACTTTGGGGCCAACGTCCTGACTTTC.

This clonotype was counted a few times. This chain links TRBV12-3 or TRBV12-4 with TRBJ2-6, with unresolved D. Trimming cost V 5 bases and J 2 bases, with 13 bases left between them. CDR3 length: 16 amino acids. CDR3 coding DNA: TGTGCCAGCAGTCCCGGGCCGCACGCTGGGGCCAACGTCCTGACTTTC. Its protein is CASSPGPHAGANVLTF.